Presented here are 18 T cell receptor delta chains from one specimen sequenced in a study of gamma-delta T cells after stem cell transplantation. TCRdb applied CATT to the RT-PCR reads for clone calling. This sample has just over 2,500 delta-chain clones; around 20% occur once, and the top ten carry 20% to 25%. Source material: gamma-delta T cells. The receptor source for this set is a human donor. It is not recorded whose cells these are; they may come from a transplant donor.

On this clone itself: Since a far larger clone is one base different, this is likely a read error. In the same sample, other DNA sequences code for this CDR3. The gene calls are TRDV1 and TRDJ2; tentatively, D is TRDD2 (6 bases). The germline V gene has CDR1 TSWWSYY and CDR2 QGS. V was trimmed by 2 bases and J by 2 bases, leaving 42 bases between them. The CDR3 contains 26 residues. The CDR3 DNA reads TGTGCTCTTGGGGAAACGGGAGTGTCCTACGAGGGGCCACACATTCGGCTTCTTTCGTTGACAGCACAACTCTTCTTT. Its translation: CALGETGVSYEGPHIRLLSLTAQLFF.

In regard to this clone: The junction departs from the called germline gene at one end, perhaps through a read error. The chain is built from TRDV2 and TRDJ1; D remains unclear. There are 21 residues in the CDR3. Per germline, CDR1 GEAIGNYY and CDR2 EKD. CDR3 bases: TGTGCCTGTGACACCGTCCCCCTCGCCCCCGAAACTCAAGGGTGGACCGATAAACTCACCTTT. Its translation is CACDTVPLAPETQGWTDKLTF.

On this clone: This likely traces to a read error, being one base from a far larger clone. The sample carries other DNA sequences with the same CDR3. The chain recombines TRDV2 with TRDJ1; D gene ambiguous. The CDR3 covers 16 residues. Germline CDR1 reads GEAIGNYY; CDR2 reads EKD. The CDR3 DNA sequence: TGTGCCTGTGACACCCTAGCTGCGTCGGACACCGATAAACTAATCTTT. Its translation is CACDTLAASDTDKLIF.

By sample fraction, this clone is large (0.1 to 1%). Other DNA sequences within the sample encode an identical CDR3. V is TRDV2 and J is TRDJ1, with a tentative D call TRDD3 (6 bases). Trimming took off 3 bases at V and 0 bases at J, with 19 bases between the two ends. This CDR3 has 17 residues. The germline V gene encodes CDR1 GEAIGNYY and CDR2 EKD. CDR3 DNA: TGTGCCTGTGACTCACTGGGACAACTAGGGTACACCGATAAACTCATCTTT. This gives the protein CACDSLGQLGYTDKLIF.

In this sample, this clone turned up once. The junction and the germline gene differ at one end; a read error may be behind it. The chain employs TRDV2 and TRDJ3; 8 positions agree with TRDD3. Per germline, CDR1 GEAIGNYY and CDR2 EKD. CDR3 size: 22 residues. DNA for the CDR3: TGTGCCTGGGACACCCCAACTGGGGGCCCACTCCAACGCTCCTGGGACACCCGACAGATGTTTTTC. It encodes CAWDTPTGGPLQRSWDTRQMFF.

By sample fraction, this clone is medium-sized (0.01 to 0.1%). The V gene is TRDV2, the J gene TRDJ1; TRDD3 agrees at 10 bases. J was trimmed by 0 bases and V by 2 bases; bases with no gene match: 5. Germline CDR1 and CDR2: GEAIGNYY and EKD. The CDR3 loop spans 16 amino acids. CDR3 sequence reads: CACDILGDGDTDKLIF. The CDR3 nucleotides read TGTGCCTGTGACATACTGGGGGATGGGGACACCGATAAACTCATCTTT.

With regard to this clone: The mismatch at residue 8 between this DNA's translation and the TCRdb protein of a much larger clone likely reflects a read error; the protein shown is translated from the DNA. The chain is built from TRDV2 and TRDJ1, with 7 bases fitting TRDD3. With 3 bases clipped from V and 4 bases from J, the junction kept 10 bases outside the gene matches. Germline-derived CDR1 and CDR2 are GEAIGNYY and EKD. The CDR3 has 15 amino acids. CDR3 residues: CACDALGNTDDKLIF. The CDR3 nucleotides are TGTGCCTGTGACGCACTGGGGAATACCGACGATAAACTCATCTTT.

This clone was counted a few times. TCRdb shows a much larger clone's protein in place of this DNA's translation, and the two differ at residue 7, likely through a read error; the protein shown is translated from the DNA. The chain joins TRDV2 to TRDJ1; D unclear. V lost 0 bases and J 0 bases, leaving 13 bases between the germline ends. Per germline, CDR1 GEAIGNYY and CDR2 EKD. The CDR3 extends over 16 amino acids. The CDR3 loop is CACDTLDASDTDKLIF. For the CDR3, the DNA is TGTGCCTGTGACACCCTAGATGCGTCGGACACCGATAAACTCATCTTT.

This clone was seen once. TCRdb lists the protein of a much larger clone for this DNA, which differs at residue 9, so this is likely a read error; the protein given here is translated from the DNA itself. The rearrangement links TRDV2 to TRDJ1; 7 nucleotides agree with TRDD3. The CDR3 length is 17 residues. Germline V gene lookup returns CDR1 GEAIGNYY and CDR2 EKD. Trimming took 1 base from V and 0 from J; bases not matched to a gene: 10. CDR3 nucleotide sequence: TGTGCCTGTGACACGTTGACTGGGGTACCTTACACCGATAAACTCATCTTT. Encoded protein: CACDTLTGVPYTDKLIF.

This clone has only a few counts. The likely explanation is a read error, given a far larger clone one base away. This chain joins TRDV2 and TRDJ1; 8 bases line up with TRDD3. The CDR3 covers 17 residues. The V gene end was trimmed by 3 bases and the J gene end by 0 bases; junction bases not matched to a gene: 11. Germline loops: CDR1 GEAIGNYY, CDR2 EKD. The CDR3 sequence: CACDAVLGVTYTDKLIF. CDR3 in DNA: TGTGCCTGTGACGCGGTACTGGGGGTGACCTACACCGATAAACTCATCTTT.

By sample fraction, this clone is medium-sized (0.01 to 0.1%). The gene calls are TRDV2 and TRDJ1; perhaps TRDD3 as D (6 bases). This CDR3 spans 16 amino acids. Trimming shortened V by 0 bases and J by 4 bases, and 17 bases separated the two germline ends. The germline V gene has CDR1 GEAIGNYY and CDR2 EKD. CDR3 coding DNA: TGTGCCTGTGACACCTTGACTGGGAGTAGCAACGATAAACTCATCTTT. Its translation is CACDTLTGSSNDKLIF.

In regard to this clone: A much larger clone lies a single base off, so this may be a read error. The sample contains more than one DNA sequence encoding this CDR3. The genes are TRDV2 and TRDJ1, with 7 bases lining up with TRDD3. J was trimmed by 3 bases and V by 0 bases; bases with no gene match: 12. CDR3 size: 17 residues. Germline CDR1 GEAIGNYY, CDR2 EKD. The CDR3 spells CACDTVKGYGYADKLIF. CDR3 nucleotides: TGTGCCTGTGACACCGTGAAGGGCTACGGATACGCCGATAAACTCATCTTT.

Note on this clone: A read error is likely here: a far larger clone is one base away. Other DNA variants within this sample encode the same CDR3. The CDR3 bases are TGTGCCTGTGACGCCGTACTTGCGAAAACCGATAAACTCATCTTT. Translation gives CACDAVLAKTDKLIF. V usage is TRDV2 and J usage is TRDJ1, with D hard to call. V lost 3 bases, J lost 2 bases, and 15 bases lay in between. The germline CDR1 and CDR2 sequences are GEAIGNYY and EKD. The CDR3 spans 15 residues.

This clone counts as medium-sized. The rearrangement joins TRDV1 to TRDJ1; possibly TRDD3 for D (5 bases). The germline V gene encodes CDR1 TSWWSYY and CDR2 QGS. The ends were cut back, 4 bases at V and 3 bases at J, with 21 bases in the middle. This CDR3 spans 17 amino acids. CDR3 sequence (DNA): TGTGCTCTTGGGGTAACCCTGTGTCGGACGATACCCGATAAACTCATCTTT. It translates to CALGVTLCRTIPDKLIF.

Notes on this clone: A far larger clone is one nucleotide away, so this likely arose from a read error. This rearrangement joins TRDV2 to TRDJ1; weak D call: TRDD3 (6 bases). Germline-derived CDR1 and CDR2 are GEAIGNYY and EKD. V lost 3 bases to trimming and J lost 0 bases, with 28 bases between them. The length of the CDR3 is 20 residues. This CDR3 is CACDAVGGTGCLLDTDKLIF. CDR3 nucleotide sequence: TGTGCCTGTGACGCCGTCGGGGGGACTGGGTGTCTTTTAGACACCGATAAACTCATCTTT.

There are a few counts of this clone. With a far larger clone one base away, a read error is the likely cause. The identical CDR3 is also encoded by other nucleotide sequences in the sample. This sequence joins TRDV2 and TRDJ1; D is undetermined. Trimming shortened V by 4 bases and J by 2 bases, and 19 bases separated the two germline ends. Germline values: CDR1 GEAIGNYY, CDR2 EKD. The CDR3 has 16 amino acids. CDR3 DNA sequence: TGTGCCTGTGATAAAGTAGGGGCCCCGCCAACCGATAAACTCATCTTT. It yields the protein CACDKVGAPPTDKLIF.

This clone is classed as medium-sized. The chain recombines TRDV2 with TRDJ3, with a possible D match to TRDD3 (5 bases). Trimming removed 2 bases from V and 0 bases from J, with 16 bases in between. Germline V gives CDR1 GEAIGNYY, CDR2 EKD. The CDR3 has 19 amino acids. The chain's CDR3 is CACDITRGPSSWDTRQMFF. CDR3 DNA: TGTGCCTGTGACATAACAAGGGGACCCAGCTCCTGGGACACCCGACAGATGTTTTTC.

In its sample, this clone is medium-sized (0.01 to 0.1%). This rearrangement joins TRDV2 to TRDJ1; TRDD3 agrees at 12 bases. Germline V gene sequence: CDR1 GEAIGNYY, CDR2 EKD. This CDR3 has 16 residues. Unmatched junction bases numbered 11, after V lost 3 bases and J lost 7 bases. CDR3 loop: CACDWLLGDTGGKLIF. In DNA form, the CDR3 reads TGTGCCTGTGACTGGTTACTGGGGGATACCGGCGGTAAACTCATCTTT.